Described below is a single TCR beta chain sequence and its context. The antigen it binds to is not known. No quality values exist for individual bases; no much larger clone is one base distant. The data originate from a study of T cells in Graves' hyperthyroidism and ophthalmopathy (dated by TCRdb to about 2019). Background on the whole study: Peripheral blood was collected at initial diagnosis, before any treatment. The 75 to 100 discovery patients were randomly divided into training and test sets at a 7:3 ratio. To identify distinguishing TCR V-J signatures, a discovery cohort of around 98 patients was used, comprising 43 with Graves' ophthalmopathy and 57 with stable Graves' hyperthyroidism. Prospective prediction of ophthalmopathy was tested in an independent validation cohort consisting of some 20 hyperthyroidism patients and around 17 patients who later progressed to ophthalmopathy. Thyroid tissue and blood T-cell repertoires from several Graves' hyperthyroidism patients were also compared in the study. Once sampling was done, hyperthyroidism patients were given methimazole at a starting dose of 30 mg daily, whereas ophthalmopathy patients were given high-dose intravenous methylprednisolone. The paper reports TCR Vbeta CDR3 sequencing of over 130 peripheral blood samples: around 41 ophthalmopathy, under 80 hyperthyroidism and approximately 17 progressor patients.

According to the germline V gene, CDR1 reads MNHNS and CDR2 reads SASEGT. V is shortened by 7 bases, J by 5 bases, and the region joining them spans 18 bases. The CDR3 sequence holds 14 residues, the cysteine and phenylalanine included. Of all the DNA, just the CDR3 is kept, 42 bases in frame from base 1. The TCR beta CDR3 regions were amplified from the RNA transcripts. The first round of RT-PCR for the TCR CDR3 was performed with the HTBI primer set and the Qiagen OneStep RT-PCR kit. Libraries were constructed in a second round of multiplex PCR, after which size selection and purification were carried out. Sequencing of the libraries was done on an Illumina HiSeq2000 using paired-end 100 bp reads. On the authors' methods: Raw data were processed with SOAPnuke, discarding reads with adapters, uncalled bases, mean Phred below 15, or no exact constant-primer or identifier match. COPE v1.2.5 was used to merge high-quality paired reads, and clonotypes were defined as unique nucleotide sequences. MiTCR v1.1 was used to align clonotypes to the IMGT TRBV, TRBD and TRBJ reference segments. The analysis was restricted to V-J combinations with a frequency above 0.0001, which together covered around 99% of the repertoires. A TCS score was defined as the ratio between F50 (clonal expansion) and ExV (chaos), using BLOSUM62-based TCRdist between CDR3 peptides within each V-J. Welch's t-statistics and random forest reduced approximately 520 V-J features to around 14, which were used in a naive Bayes classifier (R e1071). TCRdb passed the public sequencing reads through fastp at Q25 and MiXCR, retaining productive beta sequences. When rows share a CDR3 protein, they turn into one entry using the most common DNA and genes. TCRdb's processing, not the authors' own work, is the source of the V and J calls. The sample contains roughly 740,000 distinct CDR3 sequences, about a sixth of them found a single time. The ten largest account for around 8.1% of the sample.

Stable Graves' hyperthyroidism was defined as the absence of progression to ophthalmopathy over 18 months of follow-up. The hyperthyroidism patients were between 18 and 65 years old and newly diagnosed, with a disease duration of less than 2 months. Any patient with an uncontrolled infection, another autoimmune disease, pregnancy or lactation was excluded. Diagnoses were established on the basis of clinical symptoms, serum thyroxine and TRAb, thyroid ultrasound, and orbital computed tomography. Ficoll-Paque density gradient centrifugation was used to isolate PBMCs from approximately 11 ml of fresh peripheral blood. Total RNA was extracted using Trizol reagent, and RNA quality was assessed on an Agilent 2100 Bioanalyzer. What the work shows at the level of the full study, not this receptor alone: Most expanded thyroid clonotypes (frequency above 0.001) were also detected in blood, suggesting blood repertoires may reflect thyroid immune responses. In validation, progression to ophthalmopathy was predicted by the model with 70.59% sensitivity and roughly 72% specificity, a median of 6.5 months before onset. No statistical method was used to set the sample size in advance, and investigators knew the group allocation. A 13 V-J signature model separated ophthalmopathy from stable hyperthyroidism, with 87.88% sensitivity and about 81% specificity in cross-validation and 80%/75% in testing.

The chain couples TRBV6-1 to TRBJ2-7; the D gene is perhaps TRBD2, on 5 matching bases. The specimen sequenced was blood. The TCR was taken from a man aged 18 to 29 with Graves' hyperthyroidism. The DNA sequence is given as TGTGCCAGCACCCAAGTAAAGGGAGTAGACGAGCAGTACTTC. The encoded protein is CASTQVKGVDEQYF.